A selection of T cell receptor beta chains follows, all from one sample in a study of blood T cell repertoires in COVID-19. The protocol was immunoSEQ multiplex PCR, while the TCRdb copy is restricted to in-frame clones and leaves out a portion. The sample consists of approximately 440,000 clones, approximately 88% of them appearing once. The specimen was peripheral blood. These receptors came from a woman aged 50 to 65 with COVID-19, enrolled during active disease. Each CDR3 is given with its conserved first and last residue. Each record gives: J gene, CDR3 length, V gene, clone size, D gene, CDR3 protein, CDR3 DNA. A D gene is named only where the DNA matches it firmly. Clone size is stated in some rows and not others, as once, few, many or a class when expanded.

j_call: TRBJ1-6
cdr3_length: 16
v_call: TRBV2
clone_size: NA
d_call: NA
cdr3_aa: CASSEIQARRNSPLHF
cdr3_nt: TGTGCCAGCAGTGAAATCCAGGCGCGGAGGAATTCACCCCTCCACTTT

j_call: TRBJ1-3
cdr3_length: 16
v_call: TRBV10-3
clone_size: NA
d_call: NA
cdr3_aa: CAIGRGGGSSGNTIYF
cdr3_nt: TGTGCCATCGGCAGGGGCGGTGGTTCGTCTGGAAACACCATATATTTT

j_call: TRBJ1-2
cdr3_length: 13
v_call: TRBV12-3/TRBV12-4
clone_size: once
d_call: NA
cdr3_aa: CASSQGENYGYTF
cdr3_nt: TGTGCCAGCAGTCAGGGTGAAAACTATGGCTACACCTTC

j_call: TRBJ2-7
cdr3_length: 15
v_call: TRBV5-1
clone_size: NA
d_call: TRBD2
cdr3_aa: CASSTLTSGVGEQYF
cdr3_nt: TGCGCCAGCAGCACTCTGACTAGCGGGGTGGGAGAGCAGTACTTC

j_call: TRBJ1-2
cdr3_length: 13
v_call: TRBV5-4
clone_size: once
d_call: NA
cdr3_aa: CASSFGGLDGYTF
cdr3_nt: TGTGCCAGCAGCTTTGGGGGCCTAGATGGCTACACCTTC

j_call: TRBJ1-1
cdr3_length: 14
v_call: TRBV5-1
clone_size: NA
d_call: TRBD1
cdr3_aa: CASSRGTGGTEAFF
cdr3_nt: TGCGCCAGCAGCAGGGGGACAGGTGGCACTGAAGCTTTCTTT

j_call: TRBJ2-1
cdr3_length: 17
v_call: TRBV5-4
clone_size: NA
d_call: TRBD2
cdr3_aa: CASSSRLAGGLANEQFF
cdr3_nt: TGTGCCAGCAGCTCTAGACTAGCGGGGGGTCTAGCCAATGAGCAGTTCTTC

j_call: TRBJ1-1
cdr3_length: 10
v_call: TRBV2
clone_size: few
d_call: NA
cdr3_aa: CASSDRTAFF
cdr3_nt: TGTGCCAGCAGTGATAGAACGGCTTTCTTT

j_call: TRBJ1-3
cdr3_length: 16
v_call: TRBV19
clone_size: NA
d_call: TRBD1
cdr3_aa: CASSTRQGSAGNTIYF
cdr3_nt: TGTGCCAGTAGTACACGACAGGGGAGTGCTGGAAACACCATATATTTT

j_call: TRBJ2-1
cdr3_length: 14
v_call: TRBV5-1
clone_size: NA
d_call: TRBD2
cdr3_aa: CASRTSGGADEQFF
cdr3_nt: TGCGCCAGCAGGACTAGCGGGGGGGCGGATGAGCAGTTCTTC

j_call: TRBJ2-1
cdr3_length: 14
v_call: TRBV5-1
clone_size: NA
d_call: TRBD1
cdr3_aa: CASRRQGAYNEQFF
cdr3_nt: TGCGCCAGCAGACGGCAGGGGGCCTACAATGAGCAGTTCTTC

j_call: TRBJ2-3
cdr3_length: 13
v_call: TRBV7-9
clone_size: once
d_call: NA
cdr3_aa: CASSVGGPDTQYF
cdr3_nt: TGTGCCAGCAGCGTGGGGGGGCCAGATACGCAGTATTTT

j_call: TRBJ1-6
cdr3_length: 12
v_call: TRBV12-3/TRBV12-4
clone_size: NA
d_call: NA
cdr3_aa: CASSLNEAPLHF
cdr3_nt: TGTGCCAGCAGTTTAAATGAGGCACCCCTCCACTTT

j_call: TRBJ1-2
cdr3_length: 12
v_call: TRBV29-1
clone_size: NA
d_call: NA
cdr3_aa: CSVLRGEDGYTF
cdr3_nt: TGCAGCGTTCTCAGGGGCGAGGATGGCTACACCTTC

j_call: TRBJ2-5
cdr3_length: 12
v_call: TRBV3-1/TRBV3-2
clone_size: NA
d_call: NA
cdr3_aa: CASSQRGETQYF
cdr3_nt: TGTGCCAGCAGCCAAAGGGGAGAGACCCAGTACTTC

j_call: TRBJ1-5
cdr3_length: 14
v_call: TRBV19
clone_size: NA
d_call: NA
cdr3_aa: CASSILGVYQPQHF
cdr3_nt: TGTGCCAGTAGTATATTAGGGGTCTATCAGCCCCAGCATTTT

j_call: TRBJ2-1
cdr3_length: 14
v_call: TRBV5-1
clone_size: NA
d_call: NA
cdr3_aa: CASSSDYADNEQFF
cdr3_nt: TGCGCCAGCAGCTCTGACTATGCGGACAATGAGCAGTTCTTC

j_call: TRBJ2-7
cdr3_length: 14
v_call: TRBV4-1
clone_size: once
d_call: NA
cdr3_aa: CASSLGGYSYEQYF
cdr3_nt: TGCGCTTCTTCTTTGGGCGGGTATTCCTACGAGCAGTACTTC

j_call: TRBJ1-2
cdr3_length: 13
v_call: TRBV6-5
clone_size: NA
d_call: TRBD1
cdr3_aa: CASKSTGYYGYTF
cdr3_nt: TGTGCCAGCAAATCGACAGGGTACTATGGCTACACCTTC

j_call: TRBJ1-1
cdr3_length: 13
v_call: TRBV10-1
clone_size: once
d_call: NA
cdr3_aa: CASSGNRNTEAFF
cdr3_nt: TGCGCCAGCAGTGGGAACAGAAACACTGAAGCTTTCTTT

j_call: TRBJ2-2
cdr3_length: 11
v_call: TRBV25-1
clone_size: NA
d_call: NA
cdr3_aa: CASNRGGELFF
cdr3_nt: TGTGCCAGCAATCGGGGCGGGGAGCTGTTTTTT

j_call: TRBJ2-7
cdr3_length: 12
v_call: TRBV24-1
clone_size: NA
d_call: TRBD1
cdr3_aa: CATSDRGYEQYF
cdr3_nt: TGTGCCACCAGTGACAGGGGGTACGAGCAGTACTTC

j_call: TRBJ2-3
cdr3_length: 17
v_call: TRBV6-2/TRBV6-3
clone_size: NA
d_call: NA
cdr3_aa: CASSYLQGGRTTDTQYF
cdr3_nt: TGTGCCAGCAGTTACTTACAGGGAGGGCGGACCACAGATACGCAGTATTTT

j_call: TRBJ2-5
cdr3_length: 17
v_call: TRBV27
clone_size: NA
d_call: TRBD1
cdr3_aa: CASSPSITGADQETQYF
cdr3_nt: TGTGCCAGCAGTCCGAGTATCACAGGGGCGGACCAAGAGACCCAGTACTTC

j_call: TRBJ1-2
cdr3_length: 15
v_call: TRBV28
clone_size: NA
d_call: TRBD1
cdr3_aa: CASSRGDRVDYGYTF
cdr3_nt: TGTGCCAGCAGTCGCGGGGACAGGGTAGACTATGGCTACACCTTC

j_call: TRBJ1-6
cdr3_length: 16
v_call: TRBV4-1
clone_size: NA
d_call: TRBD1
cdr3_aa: CASRGATGIYNSPLHF
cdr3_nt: TGCGCCAGCAGGGGGGCGACAGGGATCTATAATTCACCCCTCCACTTT

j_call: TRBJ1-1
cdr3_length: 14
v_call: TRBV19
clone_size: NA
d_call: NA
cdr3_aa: CASSGSGTSFEAFF
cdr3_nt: TGTGCCAGTAGTGGCTCAGGGACATCCTTTGAAGCTTTCTTT

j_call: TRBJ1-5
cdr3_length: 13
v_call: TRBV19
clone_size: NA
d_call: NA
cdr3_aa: CASSISGDQPQHF
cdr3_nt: TGTGCCAGTAGTATTTCCGGGGATCAGCCCCAGCATTTT

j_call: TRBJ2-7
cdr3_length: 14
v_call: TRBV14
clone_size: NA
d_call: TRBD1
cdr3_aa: CASSQGQGTYEQYF
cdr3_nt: TGTGCCAGCAGCCAAGGACAGGGGACCTACGAGCAGTACTTC

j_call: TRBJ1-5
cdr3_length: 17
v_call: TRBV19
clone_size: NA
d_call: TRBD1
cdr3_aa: CASSTFRGTGINQPQHF
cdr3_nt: TGTGCCAGTAGTACGTTCCGGGGGACAGGGATCAATCAGCCCCAGCATTTT

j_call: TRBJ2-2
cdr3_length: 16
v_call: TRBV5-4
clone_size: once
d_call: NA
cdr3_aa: CASTQGQGKNTGELFF
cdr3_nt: TGTGCCAGCACCCAAGGTCAGGGTAAAAACACCGGGGAGCTGTTTTTT

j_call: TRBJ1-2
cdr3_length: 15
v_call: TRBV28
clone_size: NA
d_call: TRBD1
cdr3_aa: CASSPPGQGAEGYTF
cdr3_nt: TGTGCCAGCAGTCCGCCGGGACAGGGGGCGGAAGGCTACACCTTC

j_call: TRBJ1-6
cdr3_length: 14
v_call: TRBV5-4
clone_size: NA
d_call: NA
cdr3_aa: CASSSGQRNSPLHF
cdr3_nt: TGTGCCAGCAGCTCGGGACAACGGAATTCACCCCTCCACTTT

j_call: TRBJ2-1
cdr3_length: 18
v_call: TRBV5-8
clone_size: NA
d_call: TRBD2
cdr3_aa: CASRWTSGGYSSYNEQFF
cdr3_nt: TGTGCCAGCCGGTGGACTAGCGGGGGCTACAGCTCCTACAATGAGCAGTTCTTC

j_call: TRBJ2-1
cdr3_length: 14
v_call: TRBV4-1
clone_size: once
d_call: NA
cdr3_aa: CASSPGTTYNEQFF
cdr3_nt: TGCGCCAGCAGCCCCGGGACAACTTACAATGAGCAGTTCTTC

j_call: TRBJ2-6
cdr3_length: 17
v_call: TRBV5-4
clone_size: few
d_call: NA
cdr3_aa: CASYPRVTDSGANVLTF
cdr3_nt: TGTGCCAGCTACCCCCGAGTCACCGACTCTGGGGCCAACGTCCTGACTTTC

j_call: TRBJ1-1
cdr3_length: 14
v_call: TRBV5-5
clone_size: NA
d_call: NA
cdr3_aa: CASSPLGGQTEAFF
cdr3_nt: TGTGCCAGCAGTCCATTGGGGGGTCAGACTGAAGCTTTCTTT